This T cell receptor (beta chain) was sequenced in a study of post-analysis software for immune sequencing data. Whole-study context: Courses of disease covered relapsing-remitting, secondary progressive and progressive-relapsing multiple sclerosis.

This clonotype appeared a few times. The antigen remains undetermined. Just one base apart from a much larger clone, this may be a read error. General study results and limits: In multiple sclerosis, normalized Chao1 diversity was significantly below that of controls. There were about five TRBV segments more frequent in patients than controls, and TRBV5-6, TRBV5-1 and TRBV20-1 were among them.

The trim removed 7 bases at V and 5 bases at J, leaving 22 bases unmatched. The length of the CDR3 is 18 residues. Germline assignment: CDR1 DFQATT and CDR2 SNEGSKA (reference sequence). Unique molecular identifiers were present in the TCR beta cDNA libraries. The authors obtained some 500,000 cDNA molecules from roughly 1.1 to 9.2 million T cells. From the PCR reads, TCRdb called clonotypes with MiXCR, one entry per CDR3 protein. This table holds over 250,000 distinct CDR3 sequences, 36% found once. The sequenced sample consisted of blood. The chain combines TRBV20-1 with TRBJ2-5, with 10 nucleotides matching TRBD1. This receptor was identified in a girl aged 10 to 17 with multiple sclerosis. CDR3 residues: CSVSRTGQGMWGIETQYF. DNA of the CDR3: TGCAGTGTTAGCCGTACGGGACAGGGGATGTGGGGAATTGAGACCCAGTACTTC.